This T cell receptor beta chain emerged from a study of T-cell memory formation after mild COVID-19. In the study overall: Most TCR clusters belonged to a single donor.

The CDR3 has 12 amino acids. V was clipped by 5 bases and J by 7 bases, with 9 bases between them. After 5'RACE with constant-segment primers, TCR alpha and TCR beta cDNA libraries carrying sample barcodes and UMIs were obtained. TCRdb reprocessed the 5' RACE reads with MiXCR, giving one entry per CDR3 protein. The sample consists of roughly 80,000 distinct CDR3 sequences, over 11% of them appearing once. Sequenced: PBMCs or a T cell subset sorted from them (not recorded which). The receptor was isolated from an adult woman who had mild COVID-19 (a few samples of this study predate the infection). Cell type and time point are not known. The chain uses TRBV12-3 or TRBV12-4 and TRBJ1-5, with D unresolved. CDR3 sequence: CASSTDRQPQHF. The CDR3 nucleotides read TGTGCCAGCAGTACCGACCGGCAGCCCCAGCATTTT.